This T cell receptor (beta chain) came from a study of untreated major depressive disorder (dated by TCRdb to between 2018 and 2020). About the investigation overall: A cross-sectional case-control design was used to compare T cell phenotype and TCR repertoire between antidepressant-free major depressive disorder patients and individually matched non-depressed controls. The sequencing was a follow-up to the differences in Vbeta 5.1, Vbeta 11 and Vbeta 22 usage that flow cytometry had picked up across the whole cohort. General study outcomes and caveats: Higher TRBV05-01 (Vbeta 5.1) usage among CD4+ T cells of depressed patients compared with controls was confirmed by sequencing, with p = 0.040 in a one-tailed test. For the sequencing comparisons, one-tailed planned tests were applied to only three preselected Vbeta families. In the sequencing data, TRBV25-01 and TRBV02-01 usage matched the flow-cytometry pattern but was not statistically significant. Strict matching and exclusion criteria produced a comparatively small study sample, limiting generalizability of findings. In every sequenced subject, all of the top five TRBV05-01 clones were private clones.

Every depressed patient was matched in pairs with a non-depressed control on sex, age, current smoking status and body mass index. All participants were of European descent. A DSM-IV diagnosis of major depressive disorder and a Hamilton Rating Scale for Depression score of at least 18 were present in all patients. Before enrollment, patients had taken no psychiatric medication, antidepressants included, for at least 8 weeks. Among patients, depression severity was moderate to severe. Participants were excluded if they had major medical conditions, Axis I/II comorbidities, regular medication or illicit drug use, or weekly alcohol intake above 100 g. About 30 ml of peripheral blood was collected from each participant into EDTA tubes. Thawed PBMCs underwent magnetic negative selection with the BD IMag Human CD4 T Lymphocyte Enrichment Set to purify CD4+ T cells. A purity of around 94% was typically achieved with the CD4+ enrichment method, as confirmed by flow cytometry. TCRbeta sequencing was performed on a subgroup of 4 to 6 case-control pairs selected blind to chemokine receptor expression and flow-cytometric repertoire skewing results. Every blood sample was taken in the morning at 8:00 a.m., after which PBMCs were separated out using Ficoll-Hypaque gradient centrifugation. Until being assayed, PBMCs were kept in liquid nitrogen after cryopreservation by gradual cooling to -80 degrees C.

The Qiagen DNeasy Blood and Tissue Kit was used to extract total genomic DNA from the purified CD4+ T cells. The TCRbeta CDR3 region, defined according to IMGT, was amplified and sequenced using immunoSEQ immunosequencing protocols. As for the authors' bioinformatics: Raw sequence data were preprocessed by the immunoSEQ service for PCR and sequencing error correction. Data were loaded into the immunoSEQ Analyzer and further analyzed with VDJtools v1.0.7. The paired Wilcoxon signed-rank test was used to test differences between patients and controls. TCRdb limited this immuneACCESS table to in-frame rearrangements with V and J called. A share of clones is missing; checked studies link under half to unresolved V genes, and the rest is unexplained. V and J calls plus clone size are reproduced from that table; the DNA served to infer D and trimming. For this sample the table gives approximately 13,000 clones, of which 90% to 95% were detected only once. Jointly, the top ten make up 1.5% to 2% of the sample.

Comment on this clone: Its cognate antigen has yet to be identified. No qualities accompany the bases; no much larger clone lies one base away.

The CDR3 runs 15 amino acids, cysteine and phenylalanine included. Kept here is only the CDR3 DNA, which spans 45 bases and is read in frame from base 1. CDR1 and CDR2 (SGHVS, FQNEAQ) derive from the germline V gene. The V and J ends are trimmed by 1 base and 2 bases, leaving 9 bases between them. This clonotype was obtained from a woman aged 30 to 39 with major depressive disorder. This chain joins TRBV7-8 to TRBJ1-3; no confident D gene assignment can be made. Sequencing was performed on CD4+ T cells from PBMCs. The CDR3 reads CASSLVERAGNTIYF. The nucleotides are TGTGCCAGCAGCTTAGTCGAAAGGGCTGGAAACACCATATATTTT.